These 30 T cell receptor beta chains came from one sample sequenced in a study of vaccination effects on CD4 cells after COVID-19. Data came from immunoSEQ multiplex PCR; TCRdb stores just in-frame clones and leaves some out. The sample contains about 48,000 clones, over 50% of which appear only once. These TCRs' antigens remain unknown. Cells that had been cultured for 10 days were the source of isolated CD4+ T cells. The specimen was CD4+ T cells from PBMCs cultured without peptide, collected before COVID-19 vaccination. The receptors here all came from a human donor who received a COVID-19 vaccine.

V and J are TRBV5-4 and TRBJ1-1; tentatively, D is TRBD1 (6 bases). The germline gives CDR1 SGHNT, CDR2 YYREEE (reference sequence). This CDR3 region has 13 residues. V was cut by 4 bases and J by 1 base, with 8 bases left in between. The CDR3 spells CASSAGQNTEAFF. Here the CDR3 DNA reads TGTGCCAGCAGCGCGGGACAGAACACTGAAGCTTTCTTT.

The chain combines TRBV5-1 with TRBJ1-2, with unresolved D. There are 14 residues in the CDR3. CDR1 and CDR2 from the germline V gene are SGHRS and YFSETQ. The V end lost 4 bases, the J end lost 7 bases, and 17 bases lay between the germline ends. This CDR3 is CASSPGYSGGGYTF. The CDR3 DNA reads TGCGCCAGCAGCCCCGGGTATTCGGGTGGTGGCTACACCTTC.

DNA for the CDR3: TGTGCCAGCAGTGGGGTGACAGCATATGGCTACACCTTC. Translation gives CASSGVTAYGYTF. V and J are TRBV2 and TRBJ1-2; D may be TRBD1 (5 bases). The germline V gene encodes CDR1 SNHLY and CDR2 FYNNEI. The length of the CDR3 is 13 residues. With 4 bases removed from V and 5 bases from J, the gap between germline ends came to 11 bases. Based on the CDR3 plus reference TRBV2 and TRBJ1-2, the full variable domain is EPEVTQTPSHQVTQMGQEVILRCVPISNHLYFYWYRQILGQKVEFLVSFYNNEISEKSEIFDDQFSVERPDGSNFTLKIRSTKLEDSAMYFCASSGVTAYGYTFGSGTRLTVV.

The chain combines TRBV7-6 with TRBJ1-1; 8 nucleotides agree with TRBD1. Losses at the gene ends were 5 bases for V and 5 bases for J; bases not matched to a gene: 4. Germline V gene lookup returns CDR1 SGHVS and CDR2 FNYEAQ. This CDR3 comprises 13 residues. The CDR3 here is CASSDRGVTEAFF. The DNA of the CDR3 is TGTGCCAGCAGCGACAGGGGTGTAACTGAAGCTTTCTTT.

The CDR3 nucleotides are TGTGCCAGCGGGCTGGCAGGGGGCTATGGCTACACCTTC. Its protein is CASGLAGGYGYTF. V is TRBV28 and J is TRBJ1-2; 7 bases map to TRBD1. Trimming cost V 8 bases and J 4 bases; bases outside gene matches: 7. The CDR3 is 13 amino acids. The V gene's germline CDR1 is MDHEN and CDR2 SYDVKM.

The gene calls are TRBV18 and TRBJ1-1; unclear D gene. The germline V gene has CDR1 KGHSH and CDR2 LQKENI. This CDR3 is built from 15 residues. The V gene lost 6 bases and the J gene lost 4 bases, with 18 bases spanning the gap. The CDR3 DNA reads TGTGCCAGCTCCCCGGGAGGGCTTACCGGCACTGAAGCTTTCTTT. It yields the protein CASSPGGLTGTEAFF.

The DNA for the CDR3 is TGTGCCAGCAGCTTGGCCGAGGGAGGGGGAAATGAAAAACTGTTTTTT. Its translation is CASSLAEGGGNEKLFF. V usage is TRBV5-6 and J usage is TRBJ1-4, with D possibly TRBD1 on 6 matching bases. This CDR3 is 16 amino acids long. Germline CDR1 SGHDT, CDR2 YYEEEE. V lost 0 bases to trimming and J lost 5 bases, with 14 bases between them. Together with reference TRBV5-6 and TRBJ1-4, the CDR3 gives the full variable domain: DAGVTQSPTHLIKTRGQQVTLRCSPKSGHDTVSWYQQALGQGPQFIFQYYEEEERQRGNFPDRFSGHQFPNYSSELNVNALLLGDSALYLCASSLAEGGGNEKLFFGSGTQLSVL.

A few counts support this clone. The rearrangement joins TRBV4-3 to TRBJ2-3; a weak D match, TRBD1 (7 bases). The ends were cut back, 3 bases at V and 4 bases at J, with 14 bases in the middle. This CDR3 contains 15 residues. CDR1 is LGHNA, CDR2 YSLEER, per germline. CDR3 residues: CASSHLDRDSDTQYF. In DNA form, the CDR3 reads TGCGCCAGCAGCCACCTTGACAGGGACTCAGATACGCAGTATTTT.

In this sample, this clone turned up a few times. The V and J genes are TRBV5-1 and TRBJ1-6, with unresolved D. The CDR3 has 12 amino acids. The germline V gene encodes CDR1 SGHRS and CDR2 YFSETQ. V gave up 5 bases and J gave up 7 bases, with 7 bases separating them. The CDR3 sequence is CASRIGNSPLHF. DNA for the CDR3: TGCGCCAGCAGGATTGGGAATTCACCCCTCCACTTT. The variable domain in full, with the rest retrieved from reference TRBV5-1 and TRBJ1-6, is KAGVTQTPRYLIKTRGQQVTLSCSPISGHRSVSWYQQTPGQGLQFLFEYFSETQRNKGNFPGRFSGRQFSNSRSEMNVSTLELGDSALYLCASRIGNSPLHFGNGTRLTVT.

This clone was found once. V gene TRBV6-2 or TRBV6-3 combines with J gene TRBJ2-2; D uncertain. CDR3 length equals 15 residues. The V end was cut by 2 bases, the J end by 4 bases, with 11 bases between. CDR1 and CDR2 from the germline V gene are MNHEY and SVGEGT. The CDR3 sequence is CASSYEGISTGELFF. CDR3 bases: TGTGCCAGCAGTTACGAAGGGATCTCCACCGGGGAGCTGTTTTTT.

The chain combines TRBV25-1 with TRBJ1-5; no reliable D call. V was clipped by 4 bases and J by 6 bases, with 13 bases between them. Germline CDR1 reads MGHDK; CDR2 reads SYGVNS. This CDR3 is 14 amino acids long. The CDR3 is CASSAGSGFQPQHF. The CDR3 bases are TGTGCCAGCAGTGCGGGGTCGGGATTTCAGCCCCAGCATTTT.

The chain links TRBV14 to TRBJ1-2; 7 bases are shared with TRBD1. The V gene end was trimmed by 4 bases and the J gene end by 8 bases; junction bases not matched to a gene: 4. The CDR3 runs to 12 residues. CDR1 is SGHDN, CDR2 FVKESK, per germline. CDR3 protein: CASSRTGDGYTF. DNA for the CDR3: TGTGCCAGCAGCCGTACAGGGGACGGCTACACCTTC.

This chain uses TRBV7-2 with TRBJ2-7; D gene uncertain. Trimming removed 4 bases from V and 1 base from J, with 5 bases in between. Looked up from germline, CDR1 is SGHTA and CDR2 is FQGNSA. The CDR3 has 12 residues. Here the CDR3 reads CASSSLSYEQYF. DNA of the CDR3: TGTGCCAGCAGCTCTCTTTCCTACGAGCAGTACTTC.

The V gene is TRBV7-9, the J gene TRBJ1-1, with D unresolved. The ends were cut back, 5 bases at V and 1 base at J, with 11 bases in the middle. Germline V lookup: CDR1 SEHNR, CDR2 FQNEAQ (reference sequence). The CDR3 runs to 14 residues. The CDR3 coding sequence is TGTGCCAGCAGCACGGACGGTAAGAACACTGAAGCTTTCTTT. This sequence encodes CASSTDGKNTEAFF.

This clone was recorded once. The chain has TRBV29-1 and TRBJ1-2; D remains unclear. V dropped 4 bases and J dropped 4 bases, with 19 bases sitting between them. CDR3 length equals 15 residues. Germline-derived CDR1 and CDR2 are SQVTM and ANQGSEA. This chain's CDR3 is CSVVIKHRNRYGYTF. DNA for the CDR3: TGCAGCGTTGTGATAAAACACAGAAACCGCTATGGCTACACCTTC.

The J gene is TRBJ1-6, the V gene TRBV27; tentatively, D is TRBD1 (5 bases). V was trimmed by 5 bases and J by 7 bases, leaving 9 bases between them. Germline CDR1 reads MNHEY; CDR2 reads SMNVEV (reference sequence). This CDR3 is built from 13 residues. The CDR3 reads CASSRTRNSPLHF. DNA of the CDR3: TGTGCCAGCAGTCGGACACGGAATTCACCCCTCCACTTT.

CDR3 coding DNA: TGTGCCAGCACCGTGCGGGCGGGGAACACTGAAGCTTTCTTT. Translated, it gives CASTVRAGNTEAFF. The chain uses TRBV5-4 and TRBJ1-1; no clear D gene. The CDR3 is 14 amino acids. V lost 6 bases and J 1 base, leaving 13 bases between the germline ends. The germline gives CDR1 SGHNT, CDR2 YYREEE (reference sequence).

This chain uses TRBV7-2 with TRBJ2-1, with 15 bases matching TRBD2. Trimming removed 4 bases from V and 4 bases from J; junction bases left unmatched: 5. Germline V lookup: CDR1 SGHTA, CDR2 FQGNSA. This CDR3 is built from 17 residues. The CDR3 here is CASSSRTSGGAYNEQFF. The CDR3 region has the DNA TGTGCCAGCAGCTCACGGACTAGCGGGGGGGCTTACAATGAGCAGTTCTTC. The full variable domain, rest sourced from reference TRBV7-2 and TRBJ2-1, is GAGVSQSPSNKVTEKGKDVELRCDPISGHTALYWYRQSLGQGLEFLIYFQGNSAPDKSGLPSDRFSAERTGGSVSTLTIQRTQQEDSAVYLCASSSRTSGGAYNEQFFGPGTRLTVL.

The rearrangement joins TRBV7-2 to TRBJ2-7; 14 nucleotides align to TRBD2. The junction had 5 bases not matched to a gene; V was cut back by 4 bases and J by 6 bases. Germline V gene lookup returns CDR1 SGHTA and CDR2 FQGNSA. The CDR3 consists of 15 residues. This chain's CDR3 is CASSWGLAGVCEQYF. CDR3 DNA sequence: TGTGCCAGCAGCTGGGGACTAGCGGGGGTTTGCGAGCAGTACTTC.

By share, this clone counts as medium-sized. Distinct nucleotide sequences in the sample also encode this CDR3. V usage is TRBV7-2 and J usage is TRBJ2-2, with D unresolved. This CDR3 comprises 12 residues. Per germline, CDR1 SGHTA and CDR2 FQGNSA. V lost 4 bases and J 3 bases, leaving 3 bases between the germline ends. The CDR3 protein is CASSSDTGELFF. The DNA for the CDR3 is TGTGCCAGCAGCTCAGACACCGGGGAGCTGTTTTTT.

This clone is termed medium-sized (0.01 to 0.1%). The chain uses TRBV4-3 and TRBJ1-1; 7 nucleotides agree with TRBD1. V shed 6 bases and J 12 bases; nucleotides not matched to a gene: 16. Germline assignment: CDR1 LGHNA and CDR2 YSLEER. This CDR3 spans 14 amino acids. The CDR3 DNA sequence: TGCGCCAGCAGACAACAGGGGACCTCGTCGGGGACTTTCTTT. It codes for CASRQQGTSSGTFF.

The chain joins TRBV6-5 to TRBJ1-5; 9 bases fit TRBD1. Trimming cost V 8 bases and J 1 base; bases outside gene matches: 3. Germline CDR1 MNHEY, CDR2 SVGAGI. The CDR3 is 14 residues long. CDR3 in amino acids: CASGTGLSNQPQHF. For the CDR3, the DNA is TGTGCCAGCGGGACAGGGTTGAGCAATCAGCCCCAGCATTTT.

The V gene is TRBV3-1 (or the pseudogene TRBV3-2), the J gene TRBJ1-1, with D uncertain. Deletions cut 1 base from V and 7 bases from J, with 10 bases between. Germline assignment: CDR1 LGHDT and CDR2 YNNKEL (reference sequence). The CDR3 contains 13 residues. The CDR3 sequence is CASSQGEISEAFF. The CDR3 DNA reads as TGTGCCAGCAGCCAAGGGGAAATCAGTGAAGCTTTCTTT.

The V and J genes are TRBV7-2 and TRBJ1-1; TRBD1 agrees at 11 bases. V was clipped by 4 bases and J by 8 bases; unmatched bases: 3. This CDR3 comprises 13 residues. Looked up from germline, CDR1 is SGHTA and CDR2 is FQGNSA. The CDR3 nucleotides read TGTGCCAGCAGCTCGGGACAGGGGGTAGAAGCTTTCTTT. Protein product: CASSSGQGVEAFF.

V gene TRBV12-3 or TRBV12-4 combines with J gene TRBJ1-1; D unresolved. The CDR3 sequence is 11 residues long. V was cut by 1 base and J by 4 bases, with 1 base left in between. CDR3 loop: CASSLGTEAFF. CDR3 DNA sequence: TGTGCCAGCAGTTTAGGCACTGAAGCTTTCTTT.

As to this clone: A read error may account for a junction end that differs from germline. The chain uses TRBV10-1 and TRBJ1-1; possible D gene TRBD1, 5 bases. Germline CDR1 and CDR2: WNHNN and SYGVQD (reference sequence). The CDR3 is 10 amino acids. The CDR3 loop is CASGGTEAFF. As DNA, the CDR3 is TGCGCCAGCGGCGGGACTGAGGCTTTCTTT.

This sequence joins TRBV28 and TRBJ1-2, with 7 bases lining up with TRBD1. CDR1 and CDR2 from the germline V gene are MDHEN and SYDVKM. The CDR3 extends over 14 amino acids. With 3 bases clipped from V and 9 bases from J, the junction kept 10 bases outside the gene matches. CDR3 in amino acids: CASSLGRGSWRYTF. CDR3 DNA: TGTGCCAGCAGTTTGGGCAGGGGGAGTTGGCGCTACACCTTC.

This clone was observed once. The chain uses TRBV5-6 and TRBJ2-3; no clear D. Germline lookup yields CDR1 SGHDT and CDR2 YYEEEE. The V end lost 0 bases, the J end lost 1 base, and 6 bases lay between the germline ends. The CDR3 length is 14 residues. The CDR3: CASSLGGRTDTQYF. CDR3 coding DNA: TGTGCCAGCAGCTTGGGAGGCCGCACAGATACGCAGTATTTT.

This clone was counted a few times. The chain couples TRBV4-2 to TRBJ1-1, with 7 bases that match TRBD1. This CDR3 has 12 residues. Germline values: CDR1 LGHNA, CDR2 YNFKEQ. V lost 0 bases, J lost 8 bases, and 0 bases stayed unmatched. Here the CDR3 reads CASSQETGEAFF. Here the CDR3 DNA reads TGTGCCAGCAGCCAAGAGACAGGGGAAGCTTTCTTT.

This rearrangement joins TRBV3-1 (or the pseudogene TRBV3-2) to TRBJ1-1; TRBD1 matches 7 bases. The CDR3 has 15 amino acids. J was trimmed by 5 bases and V by 3 bases; bases with no gene match: 9. Germline CDR1 is LGHDT and CDR2 is YNNKEL (reference sequence). CDR3 region: CASSQQRTGRTEAFF. The CDR3 DNA sequence: TGTGCCAGCAGCCAGCAGCGGACAGGAAGGACTGAAGCTTTCTTT.